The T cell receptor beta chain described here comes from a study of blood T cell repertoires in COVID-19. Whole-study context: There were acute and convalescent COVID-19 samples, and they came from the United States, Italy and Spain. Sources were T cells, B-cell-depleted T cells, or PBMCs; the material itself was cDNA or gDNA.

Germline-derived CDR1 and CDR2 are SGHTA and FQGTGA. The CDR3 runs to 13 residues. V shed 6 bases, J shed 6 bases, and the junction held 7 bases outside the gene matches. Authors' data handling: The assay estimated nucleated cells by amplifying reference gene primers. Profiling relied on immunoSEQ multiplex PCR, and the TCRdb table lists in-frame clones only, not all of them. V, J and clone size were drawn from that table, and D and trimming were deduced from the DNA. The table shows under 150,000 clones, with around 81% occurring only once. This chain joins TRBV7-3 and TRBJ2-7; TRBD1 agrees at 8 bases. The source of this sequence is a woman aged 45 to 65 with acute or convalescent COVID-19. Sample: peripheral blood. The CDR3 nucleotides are TGTGCCAGCAGTGTAGGACAGGGCGGCGAGCAGTACTTC. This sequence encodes CASSVGQGGEQYF.